Presented here are 16 T cell receptor beta chains from one specimen sequenced in a study of CD8 T cells in Susac syndrome. An amount of RNA that ranged from roughly 0.45 to 1 ug was reverse transcribed with random hexamers. TCRdb reprocessed the immunoSEQ multiplex PCR reads via MiXCR and lists one record per CDR3 protein. Of fewer than 200,000 distinct CDR3 sequences listed, roughly 95% are singletons. The sequencing sample was made of CD8+ T cells from PBMCs. The receptor source for this set is a human donor with multiple sclerosis.

The V and J genes are TRBV3-1 and TRBJ2-7, with D tentatively TRBD1 (6 bases). There are 17 residues in the CDR3. V lost 0 bases and J lost 2, with 17 bases in between. Germline-derived CDR1 and CDR2 are LGHDT and YNNKEL (reference sequence). CDR3 amino acids: CASSQDSPGHRAYEQYF. The CDR3 DNA follows: TGTGCCAGCAGCCAAGATTCTCCGGGACATCGAGCCTACGAGCAGTACTTC.

This sequence joins TRBV20-1 and TRBJ2-2; possible D gene TRBD1, 5 bases. From germline, CDR1 is DFQATT and CDR2 SNEGSKA (reference sequence). Trimming removed 2 bases from V and 5 bases from J, with 9 bases in between. The CDR3 has 13 residues. The CDR3 region has the DNA TGCAGTGCTAGACCGCCAGGGACCGGGGAGCTGTTTTTT. Translating it yields CSARPPGTGELFF.

V usage is TRBV2 and J usage is TRBJ1-5; D is ambiguous. Trimming shortened V by 1 base and J by 0 bases, and 4 bases separated the two germline ends. This CDR3 has 14 residues. Germline CDR1 is SNHLY and CDR2 is FYNNEI. CDR3: CASSEVISNQPQHF. CDR3 bases: TGTGCCAGCAGTGAAGTCATTAGCAATCAGCCCCAGCATTTT. Variable domain in full (rest from reference TRBV2 and TRBJ1-5): EPEVTQTPSHQVTQMGQEVILRCVPISNHLYFYWYRQILGQKVEFLVSFYNNEISEKSEIFDDQFSVERPDGSNFTLKIRSTKLEDSAMYFCASSEVISNQPQHFGDGTRLSIL.

This chain connects TRBV24-1 to TRBJ2-2, with 8 bases fitting TRBD2. The CDR3 contains 14 residues. Germline CDR1 and CDR2: KGHDR and SFDVKD. V shed 9 bases and J 4 bases; nucleotides not matched to a gene: 6. For the CDR3, the DNA is TGTGCCACCTCTGAAGCGGGGGCCACCGGGGAGCTGTTTTTT. It is translated as CATSEAGATGELFF.

The V gene is TRBV30, the J gene TRBJ2-7, with D perhaps TRBD2 (7 bases). The V end lost 4 bases, the J end lost 2 bases, and 12 bases lay between the germline ends. The CDR3 is 13 residues long. The germline V gene encodes CDR1 GTSNPN and CDR2 SVGIG (reference sequence). CDR3 loop: CAWTGRGAYEQYF. In nucleotides, the CDR3 is TGTGCCTGGACGGGGAGGGGGGCCTACGAGCAGTACTTC.

This clonotype was found once. The rearrangement uses TRBV20-1 and TRBJ2-2; possibly TRBD1 for D (6 bases). In germline, CDR1 is DFQATT, CDR2 SNEGSKA (reference sequence). The CDR3 extends over 17 amino acids. Trimming cost V 3 bases and J 1 base, with 18 bases left between them. The CDR3 here is CSASLAAGTLNTGELFF. The DNA of the CDR3 is TGCAGTGCTAGCCTCGCGGCAGGGACATTGAACACCGGGGAGCTGTTTTTT.

The chain recombines TRBV28 with TRBJ1-5, with D hard to call. Germline CDR1 is MDHEN and CDR2 is SYDVKM. The CDR3 runs 14 residues. Deletions cut 4 bases from V and 5 bases from J, with 12 bases between. CDR3 loop: CASSSTRTYQPQHF. The CDR3 DNA sequence: TGTGCCAGCAGTTCCACCCGCACGTATCAGCCCCAGCATTTT.

The chain joins TRBV4-1 to TRBJ2-1; D unresolved. This CDR3 is built from 15 residues. The V gene lost 2 bases and the J gene lost 4 bases, with 12 bases spanning the gap. The germline gives CDR1 MGHRA, CDR2 YSYEKL. The CDR3 region is CASSQTLITYNEQFF. CDR3 bases: TGCGCCAGCAGCCAAACACTTATTACATACAATGAGCAGTTCTTC.

V and J are TRBV20-1 and TRBJ2-5, with 7 bases matching TRBD2. The germline V gene has CDR1 DFQATT and CDR2 SNEGSKA (reference sequence). Unmatched junction bases numbered 7, after V lost 0 bases and J lost 6 bases. The CDR3 is 14 residues long. The CDR3 spells CSARDPGLGQTQYF. The CDR3 DNA reads as TGCAGTGCTAGAGATCCCGGACTAGGGCAGACCCAGTACTTC.

The V and J genes are TRBV12-3 or TRBV12-4 and TRBJ1-2, with D unresolved. The CDR3 is 13 residues long. The germline V and J ends were trimmed by 3 bases and 4 bases, with 9 bases remaining between them. The CDR3 bases are TGTGCCAGCAGTTTCATCCAGACCTATGGCTACACCTTC. Encoded protein: CASSFIQTYGYTF.

The chain links TRBV14 to TRBJ2-3; TRBD2 agrees at 7 bases. CDR1 is SGHDN, CDR2 FVKESK, per germline. J gave up 6 bases and V 6 bases, and 12 bases lay outside the gene matches. The CDR3 has 15 residues. This chain's CDR3 is CASSPVAGVIDTQYF. The CDR3 DNA is TGTGCCAGCAGTCCCGTTGCGGGAGTAATTGATACGCAGTATTTT.

The gene calls are TRBV11-2 and TRBJ2-2, with 9 bases matching TRBD1. V lost 5 bases and J lost 3; bases outside the gene matches: 13. The CDR3 loop spans 18 amino acids. Per the germline V gene, CDR1 is SGHAT and CDR2 is FQNNGV. The CDR3 DNA reads as TGTGCCAGCAGCACTCAAATGGGGACAGGGACTCACACCGGGGAGCTGTTTTTT. Protein sequence: CASSTQMGTGTHTGELFF.

The V and J genes are TRBV27 and TRBJ1-2, with 7 bases aligning to TRBD1. The CDR3 extends over 15 amino acids. CDR1 is MNHEY and CDR2 is SMNVEV in the germline V gene (reference sequence). Trimming at V came to 6 bases and at J to 2 bases, leaving 9 bases not matched to a gene. The CDR3 reads CASSATTGANYGYTF. The CDR3 region has the DNA TGTGCCAGCAGCGCGACTACAGGGGCGAACTATGGCTACACCTTC.

The chain joins TRBV15 to TRBJ2-2, with D uncertain. The CDR3 runs 15 residues. Germline V gives CDR1 LNHNV, CDR2 YYDKDF (reference sequence). V was clipped by 3 bases and J by 1 base, with 9 bases between them. The CDR3: CATSSISLNTGELFF. The CDR3 DNA reads as TGTGCCACCAGCAGTATAAGTCTGAACACCGGGGAGCTGTTTTTT.

The chain joins TRBV28 to TRBJ2-5; 7 nucleotides line up with TRBD1. The trim removed 6 bases at V and 4 bases at J, leaving 8 bases unmatched. CDR3 size: 14 residues. The germline V gene has CDR1 MDHEN and CDR2 SYDVKM. Here the CDR3 reads CASSRDRAVETQYF. The CDR3 DNA reads TGTGCCAGCAGCCGAGACAGGGCAGTAGAGACCCAGTACTTC.

The rearrangement joins TRBV28 to TRBJ2-1; tentative D call: TRBD2 (6 bases). CDR1 is MDHEN and CDR2 is SYDVKM in the germline V gene. The CDR3 is made up of 13 amino acids. Trimming pared 7 bases from V and 6 bases from J, leaving 13 bases between. The CDR3 DNA reads TGTGCCAGCACGGCGGGATTCGGCAATGAGCAGTTCTTC. Translated, it gives CASTAGFGNEQFF.